The 9 T cell receptor beta chains below were found in one sample sequenced in a study of cytomegalovirus exposure and HLA in healthy donors (dated by TCRdb to about 2017). Libraries were prepared through the immunoSEQ multiplex PCR assay. A mixture of 60 forward primers for TCR Vbeta segments and 13 reverse primers for TCR Jbeta segments was used in the multiplex PCR. In TCRdb, the immuneACCESS table is reduced to in-frame sequences with V and J assigned. These tables do not hold every clone; where another copy was compared, an unresolved V gene accounts for under half, and the others remain unexplained. The sample has 70,000 to 95,000 clones on record, approximately 60% of them singletons. The ten largest clones take up around 5.5% of the sample. Sequenced sample: PBMCs. Every receptor here comes from a woman in her twenties or thirties in good health and CMV-seropositive.

This clone was seen only a few times. The V and J genes are TRBV4-3 and TRBJ2-3, with TRBD2 identical over 7 bases. The CDR3 spans 17 residues. Germline CDR1 reads LGHNA; CDR2 reads YSLEER. The junction had 13 bases not matched to a gene; V was cut back by 5 bases and J by 2 bases. CDR3 loop: CASSGRESGVITDTQYF. The CDR3 nucleotides are TGCGCCAGCAGCGGACGGGAGAGCGGGGTTATCACAGATACGCAGTATTTT.

The rearrangement links TRBV27 to TRBJ2-5; the match to TRBD2 covers 8 bases. The CDR3 is made up of 15 amino acids. Germline CDR1 MNHEY, CDR2 SMNVEV (reference sequence). V was pared by 6 bases and J by 1 base, with 7 bases of the junction left unmatched. In nucleotides, the CDR3 is TGTGCCAGCAGCCTCCTTACTAGCGGCCAAGAGACCCAGTACTTC. It translates to CASSLLTSGQETQYF.

V and J are TRBV29-1 and TRBJ2-7; 7 bases agree with TRBD2. J gave up 5 bases and V 1 base, and 11 bases lay outside the gene matches. This CDR3 has 15 amino acids. Germline V gene lookup returns CDR1 SQVTM and CDR2 ANQGSEA. The DNA of the CDR3 is TGCAGCGTTGAAGGGTGGCGGGGGTCTACGGACGAGCAGTACTTC. Its translation is CSVEGWRGSTDEQYF.

The V and J genes are TRBV6-5 and TRBJ1-1, with a weak D call TRBD1 (5 bases). The V end was cut by 2 bases, the J end by 0 bases, with 7 bases between. Looked up from germline, CDR1 is MNHEY and CDR2 is SVGAGI. The CDR3 runs to 14 residues. For the CDR3, the DNA is TGTGCCAGCAGTTACAGACAGATGAACACTGAAGCTTTCTTT. Its translation: CASSYRQMNTEAFF.

This clone has just a few counts. V and J are TRBV7-9 and TRBJ1-2, with D perhaps matching TRBD1 (6 bases). V gave up 5 bases and J gave up 2 bases, with 15 bases separating them. This CDR3 is 15 amino acids long. Germline V gene data show CDR1 as SEHNR and CDR2 as FQNEAQ (reference sequence). The chain's CDR3 is CASSDLKQGNYGYTF. As DNA, the CDR3 is TGTGCCAGCAGCGATCTCAAGCAGGGGAACTATGGCTACACCTTC.

The chain is built from TRBV12-1 and TRBJ1-2; TRBD1, the table's D call, lacks a check against the DNA. TRBV12-1 constitutes a pseudogene. The CDR3 contains 13 residues. The CDR3 loop reads CASSSDRLYGYTF. CDR3 nucleotides: TGTGCCAGCAGCTCCGACAGGCTTTATGGCTACACCTTC.

This clone turned up a few times. The sample carries other DNA sequences with the same CDR3. The chain is built from TRBV28 and TRBJ1-5; TRBD1 matches at 8 bases. Germline V gives CDR1 MDHEN, CDR2 SYDVKM. This CDR3 is 14 amino acids long. V was pared by 2 bases and J by 6 bases, with 3 bases of the junction left unmatched. CDR3 region: CASSLQGATQPQHF. In DNA form, the CDR3 reads TGTGCCAGCAGTTTACAGGGGGCTACTCAGCCCCAGCATTTT.

This sequence joins TRBV5-1 and TRBJ2-7; 10 bases map to TRBD2. The trim removed 5 bases at V and 7 bases at J, leaving 12 bases unmatched. The CDR3 spans 15 residues. Germline V gives CDR1 SGHRS, CDR2 YFSETQ. The CDR3: CASSSAGLAKSEQYF. In nucleotides, the CDR3 is TGCGCCAGCAGTTCGGCGGGACTAGCGAAAAGTGAGCAGTACTTC.

This clone has just a few counts. The chain joins TRBV6-4 to TRBJ1-2, with 9 bases matching TRBD1. This CDR3 is 14 amino acids long. CDR1 is MRHNA, CDR2 SNTAGT, per germline. J gave up 2 bases and V 6 bases, and 4 bases lay outside the gene matches. CDR3 sequence reads: CASRSGTGNYGYTF. The CDR3 nucleotides read TGTGCCAGCAGGAGTGGGACAGGGAACTATGGCTACACCTTC.